Listed here are 10 T cell receptor beta chains from one sample, sequenced in a study of T-cell memory formation after mild COVID-19. TCRdb used MiXCR to reprocess the 5' RACE reads, holding one entry per CDR3 protein. The repertoire holds a few hundred thousand distinct CDR3 sequences, with 14% as singletons. Input material: PBMCs or a T cell subset sorted from them (not recorded which). These receptors were collected from a man aged 18 to 35 who had mild COVID-19 (a few samples of this study predate the infection). Cell type and time point are not known.

This clonotype was seen more than once but under ten times. The rearrangement uses TRBV29-1 and TRBJ2-3, with D hard to call. V was pared by 4 bases and J by 0 bases, with 11 bases between. Germline loops: CDR1 SQVTM, CDR2 ANQGSEA. The CDR3 covers 14 residues. In DNA form, the CDR3 reads TGCAGCGTTGTTTCGGATACTAGCACAGATACGCAGTATTTT. Its protein is CSVVSDTSTDTQYF.

The table lists this clonotype with a few counts. The chain carries TRBV6-2 or TRBV6-3 and TRBJ2-1; D is ambiguous. The ends were cut back, 6 bases at V and 8 bases at J, with 20 bases in the middle. CDR1 is MNHEY and CDR2 is SVGEGT in the germline V gene. This CDR3 comprises 15 residues. CDR3 amino acids: CASSPRWMMSDEQFF. The CDR3 DNA sequence: TGTGCCAGCAGCCCGAGGTGGATGATGAGCGATGAGCAGTTCTTC.

The chain recombines TRBV19 with TRBJ2-3; no definite D call. This CDR3 region has 16 residues. Trimming left V 1 base short and J 3 bases short, with 14 bases between. Germline CDR1 and CDR2: LNHDA and SQIVND (reference sequence). The CDR3 protein is CASSIGWADTTDTQYF. CDR3 DNA sequence: TGTGCCAGTAGTATAGGTTGGGCAGACACAACAGATACGCAGTATTTT.

This clonotype has just a few counts. The gene calls are TRBV29-1 and TRBJ1-4; no clear D gene. The CDR3 has 10 residues. The germline V gene encodes CDR1 SQVTM and CDR2 ANQGSEA. The V end lost 4 bases, the J end lost 7 bases, and 4 bases lay between the germline ends. The CDR3 sequence: CSVGAEKLFF. The CDR3 bases are TGCAGCGTTGGAGCTGAAAAACTGTTTTTT.

This clonotype came up a few times. The V call is TRBV5-1, the J call TRBJ2-1; 7 bases match TRBD1. The CDR3 consists of 15 residues. V lost 4 bases, J lost 5 bases, and 9 bases stayed unmatched. Germline CDR1 and CDR2: SGHRS and YFSETQ. In DNA form, the CDR3 reads TGCGCCAGCAGCCATCCGACAGGGCCCCACAATGAGCAGTTCTTC. Its protein product is CASSHPTGPHNEQFF.

The chain links TRBV20-1 to TRBJ1-4; possible D gene TRBD1, 5 bases. The CDR3 sequence is 19 residues long. Germline lookup yields CDR1 DFQATT and CDR2 SNEGSKA (reference sequence). Trimming pared 0 bases from V and 5 bases from J, leaving 25 bases between. The DNA of the CDR3 is TGCAGTGCTAGAGATCTCAAGGGGATTAAGTGGAGTTCGAATGAAAAACTGTTTTTT. This codes for CSARDLKGIKWSSNEKLFF.

This clonotype occurred a few times. The chain joins TRBV2 to TRBJ1-5; TRBD1 might be the D (5 bases). This CDR3 comprises 13 residues. CDR1 and CDR2 from the germline V gene are SNHLY and FYNNEI. Trimming shortened V by 3 bases and J by 7 bases, and 10 bases separated the two germline ends. CDR3 nucleotide sequence: TGTGCCAGCAGTGATGGGGGAGGACAGCCCCAGCATTTT. It yields the protein CASSDGGGQPQHF.

This CDR3 is CASSWGHWSFF. The CDR3 region has the DNA TGTGCCAGCAGCTGGGGACATTGGTCTTTCTTT. The genes are TRBV5-5 and TRBJ1-1, with a weak D call TRBD1 (6 bases). The germline V and J ends were trimmed by 3 bases and 12 bases, with 12 bases remaining between them. This CDR3 spans 11 amino acids. Germline V gene data show CDR1 as SGHKS and CDR2 as YYEKEE (reference sequence).

The table lists this clonotype with many counts. The chain combines TRBV7-9 with TRBJ2-5, with D possibly being TRBD2 (6 bases). Trimming shortened V by 5 bases and J by 5 bases, and 15 bases separated the two germline ends. Germline CDR1 and CDR2: SEHNR and FQNEAQ (reference sequence). CDR3 length: 14 residues. The CDR3 reads CASSRRRAGETQYF. The CDR3 nucleotides are TGTGCCAGCAGCCGACGAAGGGCGGGGGAGACCCAGTACTTC.

There are a few counts of this clonotype. This chain connects TRBV20-1 to TRBJ2-2; D possibly matches TRBD1 or TRBD2 (6 bases each). V lost 5 bases and J lost 0, with 13 bases in between. The CDR3 extends over 15 amino acids. The V gene's germline CDR1 is DFQATT and CDR2 SNEGSKA (reference sequence). This CDR3 is CSALEGGSNTGELFF. Here the CDR3 DNA reads TGCAGTGCTCTCGAGGGGGGATCGAACACCGGGGAGCTGTTTTTT.